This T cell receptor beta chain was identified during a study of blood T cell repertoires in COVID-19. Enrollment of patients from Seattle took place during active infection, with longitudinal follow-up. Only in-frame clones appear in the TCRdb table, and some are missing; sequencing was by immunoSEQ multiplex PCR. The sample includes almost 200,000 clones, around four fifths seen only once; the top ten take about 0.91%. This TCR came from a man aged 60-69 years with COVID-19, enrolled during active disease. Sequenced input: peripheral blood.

The CDR3 reads CASSLVRPKGTEAFF. The CDR3 DNA sequence: TGTGCCAGCAGCTTAGTTCGTCCAAAGGGGACTGAAGCTTTCTTT. This chain connects TRBV7-9 to TRBJ1-1, with D possibly matching TRBD1 (5 bases). The CDR3 runs 15 residues. The germline CDR1 and CDR2 sequences are SEHNR and FQNEAQ (reference sequence). The V gene lost 1 base and the J gene lost 5 bases, with 14 bases spanning the gap.